This note documents a single T cell receptor (beta chain) sequence. In the authors' workflow: Estimates of nucleated cell counts were drawn from the amplification of reference gene primers. The table came from immunoSEQ multiplex PCR; TCRdb's copy has only in-frame clones and leaves some out. Clone size and the V and J calls come from that table; the DNA yielded D and trimming. The repertoire holds over 150,000 clones, with around 84% as singletons. This record belongs to a study of blood T cell repertoires in COVID-19. Across the whole study: Samples of COVID-19 (acute and convalescent) were obtained from the United States, Italy and Spain. PBMCs, B-cell-depleted T cells, or T cells provided the cDNA or gDNA that made up the material.

Sequenced sample: peripheral blood. The source is a human donor in a cohort sampled during active COVID-19.

The CDR3 DNA reads TGTGCCAGCAGTTTATACGGCAGGGGGCACAATCAGCCCCAGCATTTT. It is translated as CASSLYGRGHNQPQHF. The chain has TRBV28 and TRBJ1-5; 8 bases match TRBD1. Germline V gene data show CDR1 as MDHEN and CDR2 as SYDVKM. With V trimmed by 1 base and J by 3 bases, 5 bases remained unmatched. This CDR3 has 16 amino acids.